The sequence of this T cell receptor (beta chain) was determined in a study of circulating and synovial CD4+ cells in juvenile arthritis. As to this clone: Its specificity is not known.

Using immunoSEQ multiplex PCR, the repertoire was profiled, and TCRdb retains in-frame clones only, with some absent. Seen here are approximately 31,000 clones, over 90% observed once, and the top ten hold approximately 0.68%. The study's findings and limits: Circulating pathogenic-like lymphocytes shared a substantially higher fraction of CDR3 sequences with synovium than bulk blood. Bulk blood CD4 repertoires were more diverse than these. The pathogenic-like versus bulk T cell difference escaped Vbeta family analysis.

Germline CDR1 reads SQVTM; CDR2 reads ANQGSEA. V was clipped by 4 bases and J by 4 bases; unmatched bases: 2. The CDR3 is 12 residues long. Sequencing input: CD4+ T cells from blood. The V gene is TRBV29-1, the J gene TRBJ1-2; 8 bases align to TRBD1. The sequence was obtained from a human donor with juvenile idiopathic arthritis. The CDR3 DNA reads TGCAGCGTTGGGACAGGGATCTATGGCTACACCTTC. Translated, it gives CSVGTGIYGYTF.